The 24 T cell receptor beta chains below all came from one sample that was sequenced in a study of cytomegalovirus exposure and HLA in healthy donors. The PCR used 60 Vbeta and 13 Jbeta primers. Libraries were prepared by immunoSEQ multiplex PCR; TCRdb keeps only in-frame clonotypes and omits some of them. The profile shows about 200,000 clones, about 80% of them singletons. The specimen sequenced was PBMCs. All receptors derive from a woman in her twenties or thirties in good health and CMV-seropositive.

The chain recombines TRBV7-2 with TRBJ2-5, with 7 nucleotides matching TRBD2. The J call is doubtful: the DNA matches TRBJ2-7 better. CDR1 SGHTA and CDR2 FQGNSA come from the germline V gene. The CDR3 is 15 amino acids. CDR3 sequence: CASSPSASGSYEQYF. As DNA, the CDR3 is TGTGCCAGCAGCCCCTCGGCTAGCGGTTCCTACGAGCAGTACTTC.

CDR3 protein: CASSFATGFNEKLFF. The CDR3 nucleotides are TGTGCCAGCAGTTTTGCGACAGGGTTCAATGAAAAACTGTTTTTT. The chain carries TRBV28 and TRBJ1-4; 7 positions agree with TRBD1. V lost 3 bases and J lost 5; bases outside the gene matches: 6. Germline V gene lookup returns CDR1 MDHEN and CDR2 SYDVKM. The CDR3 extends over 15 amino acids.

The chain combines TRBV11-3 with TRBJ1-3, with D maybe TRBD1 (5 bases). Trimming stripped 1 base from V and 8 bases from J, with 9 bases between. Germline V gene lookup returns CDR1 SGHNT and CDR2 YENEEA. The CDR3 spans 13 residues. The CDR3 loop is CASSLAPGDTIYF. CDR3 nucleotide sequence: TGTGCCAGCAGCTTAGCCCCGGGGGACACCATATATTTT.

The V call is TRBV11-2, the J call TRBJ2-3, with D perhaps TRBD2 (5 bases). Per germline, CDR1 SGHAT and CDR2 FQNNGV. The CDR3 consists of 15 residues. V lost 2 bases and J 2 bases, leaving 11 bases between the germline ends. In DNA, the CDR3 is TGTGCCAGCAGCTTAAGTCGGGGTTCCACAGATACGCAGTATTTT. Translated: CASSLSRGSTDTQYF.

V gene TRBV2 combines with J gene TRBJ1-5; D perhaps matches TRBD1 (5 bases). Germline V lookup: CDR1 SNHLY, CDR2 FYNNEI. The V gene lost 8 bases and the J gene lost 4 bases, with 12 bases spanning the gap. The CDR3 extends over 13 amino acids. CDR3 amino acids: CASRGGANQPQHF. CDR3 DNA: TGTGCCAGCCGCGGGGGTGCAAATCAGCCCCAGCATTTT.

This sequence joins TRBV9 and TRBJ2-7, with TRBD2 as a possible D gene (6 bases). Germline CDR1 SGDLS, CDR2 YYNGEE. CDR3 length equals 16 residues. The V end was cut by 0 bases, the J end by 0 bases, with 13 bases between. Written as DNA, the CDR3 is TGTGCCAGCAGCGTAGGGGGGACTGGGACCTCCTACGAGCAGTACTTC. Its translation is CASSVGGTGTSYEQYF.

The chain employs TRBV29-1 and TRBJ2-7, with 10 bases fitting TRBD2. In germline, CDR1 is SQVTM, CDR2 ANQGSEA. V shed 5 bases, J shed 2 bases, and the junction held 3 bases outside the gene matches. The CDR3 runs 13 residues. The CDR3 DNA sequence: TGCAGCGTTTTGACTAGCGGGCCCTACGAGCAGTACTTC. Amino acids: CSVLTSGPYEQYF.

This chain connects TRBV30 to TRBJ1-2; D unclear. V lost 1 base, J lost 8 bases, and 14 bases lay in between. The CDR3 loop spans 13 amino acids. The germline gives CDR1 GTSNPN, CDR2 SVGIG (reference sequence). CDR3 sequence (DNA): TGTGCCTGGAGTGCCTCTGATTGGCAGGGCTACACCTTC. This sequence encodes CAWSASDWQGYTF. Full variable domain (remainder filled in from reference TRBV30 and TRBJ1-2): SQTIHQWPATLVQPVGSPLSLECTVEGTSNPNLYWYRQAAGRGLQLLFYSVGIGQISSEVPQNLSASRPQDRQFILSSKKLLLSDSGFYLCAWSASDWQGYTFGSGTRLTVV.

The gene calls are TRBV19 and TRBJ1-5; 7 nucleotides line up with TRBD1. The CDR3 extends over 14 amino acids. The V and J ends lost 10 bases and 0 bases, in that order; junction bases with no gene match: 6. Looked up from germline, CDR1 is LNHDA and CDR2 is SQIVND (reference sequence). The CDR3 loop is CATSDRFSNQPQHF. The CDR3 bases are TGTGCCACCTCGGACAGGTTTAGCAATCAGCCCCAGCATTTT.

The chain couples TRBV19 to TRBJ1-2; D is undetermined. This CDR3 has 16 residues. Trimming cost V 3 bases and J 5 bases, with 19 bases left between them. Germline V gives CDR1 LNHDA, CDR2 SQIVND (reference sequence). The CDR3 is CASSISRSSFSYGYTF. For the CDR3, the DNA is TGTGCCAGTAGTATCTCCAGGTCGAGTTTTTCTTATGGCTACACCTTC. Looking up the rest from reference TRBV19 and TRBJ1-2 gives the full variable domain: DGGITQSPKYLFRKEGQNVTLSCEQNLNHDAMYWYRQDPGQGLRLIYYSQIVNDFQKGDIAEGYSVSREKKESFPLTVTSAQKNPTAFYLCASSISRSSFSYGYTFGSGTRLTVV.

The chain is built from TRBV6-1 and TRBJ1-1; D is unclear. V was pared by 5 bases and J by 4 bases, with 8 bases between. Germline CDR1 is MNHNS and CDR2 is SASEGT. The CDR3 has 12 amino acids. This CDR3 is CASSRWPTEAFF. The CDR3 DNA follows: TGTGCCAGCAGTCGCTGGCCCACTGAAGCTTTCTTT.

V is TRBV5-1 and J is TRBJ2-3; possible D gene TRBD1, 6 bases. The CDR3 totals 16 residues. CDR1 is SGHRS, CDR2 YFSETQ, per germline. V was clipped by 0 bases and J by 1 base, with 12 bases between them. The chain's CDR3 is CASSLGWGPRTDTQYF. The CDR3 DNA is TGCGCCAGCAGCTTGGGGTGGGGGCCACGCACAGATACGCAGTATTTT.

The CDR3 loop reads CASSLRTGGFYEQYF. CDR3 bases: TGTGCCAGCAGCTTAAGGACAGGGGGCTTCTACGAGCAGTACTTC. This chain uses TRBV7-3 with TRBJ2-7; TRBD1 matches at 11 bases. V dropped 1 base and J dropped 3; count of bases not matched to a gene: 2. The CDR3 length is 15 residues. Germline CDR1 reads SGHTA; CDR2 reads FQGTGA.

The rearrangement joins TRBV6-1 to TRBJ1-1; a possible D gene is TRBD1 (6 bases). In germline, CDR1 is MNHNS, CDR2 SASEGT. The CDR3 sequence is 13 residues long. Trimming pared 2 bases from V and 4 bases from J, leaving 8 bases between. CDR3 sequence: CASSEFRGTEAFF. The CDR3 DNA reads as TGTGCCAGCAGTGAATTCAGGGGCACTGAAGCTTTCTTT.

Comment on this clone: One junction end disagrees with the germline gene, perhaps due to a read error. The chain joins TRBV11-3 to TRBJ2-1; the D is unclear. This CDR3 has 14 amino acids. Germline V CDR1 and CDR2: SGHNT, YENEEA. This chain's CDR3 is CASSLDLAVSEKFF. CDR3 in DNA: TGTGCCAGCAGCTTAGACTTAGCCGTCTCTGAGAAGTTCTTC.

The chain employs TRBV6-5 and TRBJ2-5; 7 nucleotides match TRBD2. The J call may be wrong; the DNA end is better matched by TRBJ2-7. This CDR3 contains 13 residues. The germline V gene encodes CDR1 MNHEY and CDR2 SVGAGI. Written as DNA, the CDR3 is TGTGCCAGCAGTTACTTTCGGGAGGACGAGCAGTACTTC. It codes for CASSYFREDEQYF.

This sequence joins TRBV27 and TRBJ2-5; D unclear. CDR3 length: 14 amino acids. The germline V and J ends were trimmed by 5 bases and 4 bases, with 14 bases remaining between them. Looked up from germline, CDR1 is MNHEY and CDR2 is SMNVEV (reference sequence). DNA for the CDR3: TGTGCCAGCAGTCCAACATCCCCCCCAGAGACCCAGTACTTC. Translated: CASSPTSPPETQYF.

V gene TRBV6-6 combines with J gene TRBJ1-5; 7 nucleotides line up with TRBD1. CDR1 MNHNY and CDR2 SVGAGI come from the germline V gene (reference sequence). Trimming removed 6 bases from V and 5 bases from J; junction bases left unmatched: 13. The CDR3 extends over 16 amino acids. The CDR3 bases are TGTGCCAGCAGACTCGACTTGGGACAGAGTTATCAGCCCCAGCATTTT. It is translated as CASRLDLGQSYQPQHF.

About this clone: Germline is not matched at one junction end, which may reflect a read error. V usage is TRBV7-9 and J usage is TRBJ1-3; weak D call: TRBD1 (6 bases). CDR1 SEHNR and CDR2 FQNEAQ come from the germline V gene (reference sequence). The CDR3 is 16 residues long. The CDR3 nucleotides read TGTTCCAGCACTAGTCCCCGGGGGGCGAGAGGAAACACCATATATTTT. It yields the protein CSSTSPRGARGNTIYF.

This clone turned up a few times. The V gene is TRBV6-5, the J gene TRBJ1-2; TRBD1 agrees at 8 bases. This CDR3 comprises 15 residues. Germline CDR1 and CDR2: MNHEY and SVGAGI. The ends lost 5 bases at V and 1 base at J; junction bases unmatched: 6. In nucleotides, the CDR3 is TGTGCCAGCAGTGGACAGGGCGGAGATAACTATGGCTACACCTTC. It yields the protein CASSGQGGDNYGYTF.

The table lists this clone with a few counts. The V call is TRBV15, the J call TRBJ1-1, with 9 bases matching TRBD1. The CDR3 is 17 residues long. Trimming cost V 0 bases and J 6 bases; bases outside gene matches: 11. Per germline, CDR1 LNHNV and CDR2 YYDKDF (reference sequence). The CDR3 coding sequence is TGTGCCACCAGCAGAGATGGCAAACTGGGACAGGGTTCTGAAGCTTTCTTT. Its translation: CATSRDGKLGQGSEAFF.

The gene calls are TRBV30 and TRBJ1-1; no definite D call. V lost 4 bases and J 4 bases, leaving 7 bases between the germline ends. This CDR3 spans 11 amino acids. The germline CDR1 and CDR2 sequences are GTSNPN and SVGIG (reference sequence). For the CDR3, the DNA is TGTGCCTGGATAAGGAGCACTGAAGCTTTCTTT. As protein: CAWIRSTEAFF.

V usage is TRBV19 and J usage is TRBJ2-4; possible D gene TRBD2, 6 bases. Trimming shortened V by 6 bases and J by 6 bases, and 18 bases separated the two germline ends. CDR1 and CDR2 from the germline V gene are LNHDA and SQIVND (reference sequence). This CDR3 is built from 15 residues. Here the CDR3 reads CASSDLGRGVNIQYF. The CDR3 DNA reads TGTGCCAGTAGCGACCTGGGGCGGGGTGTAAACATTCAGTACTTC.

The chain uses TRBV25-1 and TRBJ2-5; 7 bases align to TRBD2. The CDR3 length is 14 residues. V was pared by 6 bases and J by 0 bases, with 4 bases of the junction left unmatched. Per germline, CDR1 MGHDK and CDR2 SYGVNS. CDR3 region: CASRNRGDQETQYF. The CDR3 DNA sequence: TGTGCCAGCAGAAACCGGGGGGACCAAGAGACCCAGTACTTC.